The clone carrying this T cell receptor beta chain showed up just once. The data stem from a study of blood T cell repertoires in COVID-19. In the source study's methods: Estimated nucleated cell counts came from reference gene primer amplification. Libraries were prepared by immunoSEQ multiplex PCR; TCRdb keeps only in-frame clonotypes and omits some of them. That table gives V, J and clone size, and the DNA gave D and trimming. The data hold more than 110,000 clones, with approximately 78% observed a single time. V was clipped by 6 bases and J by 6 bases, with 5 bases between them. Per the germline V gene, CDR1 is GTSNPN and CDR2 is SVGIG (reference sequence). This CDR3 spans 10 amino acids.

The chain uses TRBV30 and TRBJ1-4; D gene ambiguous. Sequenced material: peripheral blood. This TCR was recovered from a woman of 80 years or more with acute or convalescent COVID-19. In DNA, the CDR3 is TGTGCCTGCTCGGATGAAAAACTGTTTTTT. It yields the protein CACSDEKLFF.